These T cell receptor beta chains were read from a single sample in a study of blood T cell repertoires in COVID-19. Repertoires were generated with immunoSEQ multiplex PCR, while TCRdb's copy carries only in-frame clones and drops some. The table lists 70,000 to 80,000 clones, approximately 80% of them singletons. The specimen was peripheral blood. Receptor source: a man older than 75 with acute or convalescent COVID-19. CDR3s include the opening cysteine and the closing phenylalanine or tryptophan. A D gene is named only where the DNA matches it firmly. Size values are once, few and many counts, or a class for expanded clones, and some rows have none.

clone size,D gene,J gene,V gene,CDR3 DNA,CDR3 protein
-,-,TRBJ1-2,TRBV7-2,TGTGCCAGCAGCCCCCAAGCCGATAACTATGGCTACACCTTC,CASSPQADNYGYTF
-,TRBD1,TRBJ1-1,TRBV5-1,TGCGCCAGCAGCTCTGGACAGGGGGGCACTGAAGCTTTCTTT,CASSSGQGGTEAFF
-,-,TRBJ1-4,TRBV4-3,TGCGCCAGCAGCCAAGATCACAGGGTGGAGGAAAAACTGTTTTTT,CASSQDHRVEEKLFF
-,-,TRBJ1-2,TRBV18,TGTGCCAGCTCACCACAGACAGAAACGGGTGGCTACACCTTC,CASSPQTETGGYTF
once,-,TRBJ1-4,TRBV7-8,TGTGCCACACGACACGATGCGGGGAGGAATTCGGAAAAACTGTTTTTT,CATRHDAGRNSEKLFF
-,-,TRBJ1-6,TRBV5-1,TGCGCCAGCAGCTTGGACGCGACCTATAATTCACCCCTCCACTTT,CASSLDATYNSPLHF
once,TRBD2,TRBJ2-7,TRBV2,TGTGCCAGCAGTGACGGGGGGGCGGGAGTCTACGAGCAGTACTTC,CASSDGGAGVYEQYF
once,-,TRBJ2-7,TRBV11-3,TGTGCCAGCAGCTTAGGCAGGCAAGGCGAGCAGTACTTC,CASSLGRQGEQYF
hyperexpanded,-,TRBJ1-2,TRBV6-5,TGTGCCAGCAGCTTCCAGGGGAAGCTCGGCTACACCTTC,CASSFQGKLGYTF
-,-,TRBJ1-1,TRBV28,TGTGCCAGCAGCGTACAGGGTGTGAACACTGAAGCTTTCTTT,CASSVQGVNTEAFF
-,-,TRBJ2-5,TRBV9,TGTGCCAGCAGCACTCCAGGGGGGCAAGAGACCCAGTACTTC,CASSTPGGQETQYF
-,-,TRBJ2-1,TRBV18,TGTGCCAGCTCACCCGGACAGTTAGGGGACAATGAGCAGTTCTTC,CASSPGQLGDNEQFF
once,-,TRBJ2-7,TRBV28,TGTGCCAGCAGTACACGGAGGGGAGGAGACTACTACGAGCAGTACTTC,CASSTRRGGDYYEQYF
-,-,TRBJ1-2,TRBV18,TGTGCCAGCTCACCTCTTGACGCGGATGGCTACACCTTC,CASSPLDADGYTF
-,-,TRBJ2-7,TRBV28,TGTGCCAGCAGCCCGTCGGTTGCAGGCAAAAGGACCTACGAGCAGTACTTC,CASSPSVAGKRTYEQYF
-,-,TRBJ1-2,TRBV15,TGTGCCACCAGCAGAGTCGCGGGCTATGGCTACACCTTC,CATSRVAGYGYTF